The clone carrying this T cell receptor (beta chain) was recorded a few times. Its specificity is not known. The data stem from a study of T cells in Graves' hyperthyroidism and ophthalmopathy. Turning to the study itself: Before treatment of any kind, peripheral blood was taken at initial diagnosis.

Study-wide results and caveats: Ophthalmopathy was model-predicted a median roughly 6.5 months pre-onset.

Exclusions: uncontrolled infection, other autoimmune disease, pregnancy, lactation. RNA transcripts were the template for amplifying TCR beta CDR3 regions. A set of HTBI primers served as the primers for a first-round RT-PCR of the TCR CDR3. TCRdb ran MiXCR on the multiplex PCR reads and lists one entry per CDR3 protein. The table records some 350,000 distinct CDR3 sequences, 12% to 15% of them present only once. The CDR3 is 13 residues long. CDR1 is MDHEN and CDR2 is SYDVKM in the germline V gene. Deletions cut 2 bases from V and 3 bases from J, with 7 bases between. This receptor was identified in a woman between 40 and 50 years old with Graves' ophthalmopathy. Sequenced: blood. J is TRBJ2-5 and V is TRBV28; a weak D match, TRBD2 (5 bases). The CDR3 loop reads CASSLGSEETQYF. Written as DNA, the CDR3 is TGTGCCAGCAGTTTAGGGAGCGAAGAGACCCAGTACTTC.